This T cell receptor (beta chain) was sequenced during a study of blood T cell repertoires in COVID-19. Background on the study: Donors in the United States, Italy and Spain gave samples during acute or convalescent COVID-19. In each case, the material was cDNA or gDNA derived from T cells, B-cell-depleted T cells, or PBMCs.

Germline loops: CDR1 SEHNR, CDR2 FQNEAQ (reference sequence). V was trimmed by 2 bases and J by 1 base, leaving 17 bases between them. The CDR3 runs to 17 residues. Original methodology: Estimation of nucleated cell counts was performed using reference gene primer amplification. Only in-frame clones appear in the TCRdb table, and some are missing; sequencing was by immunoSEQ multiplex PCR. That table gives V, J and clone size, and the DNA gave D and trimming. Seen here are some 230,000 clones, around 83% observed once, and the top ten hold around 6.8%. This TCR was recovered from a woman aged 45 to 65 with acute or convalescent COVID-19. Sample: peripheral blood. The genes are TRBV7-9 and TRBJ1-2; D is unresolved. The CDR3 DNA reads as TGTGCCAGCAGCTTATCACCCTCAGGCAGTTTTAACTATGGCTACACCTTC. Translating gives CASSLSPSGSFNYGYTF.